The source of this TCR beta chain is a study of blood T cell repertoires in COVID-19. At the level of the study: Some COVID-19 samples were acute and others convalescent; all came from the United States, Italy and Spain. In each case, the material was cDNA or gDNA derived from T cells, B-cell-depleted T cells, or PBMCs.

Profiling relied on immunoSEQ multiplex PCR, and the TCRdb table lists in-frame clones only, not all of them. The sample includes roughly 83,000 clones, approximately 86% of them seen just once. Trimming pared 4 bases from V and 6 bases from J, leaving 10 bases between. CDR1 LNHDA and CDR2 SQIVND come from the germline V gene (reference sequence). CDR3 length: 13 residues. Sequencing input: peripheral blood. The sequence was collected from a man older than 75 with active or convalescent COVID-19. This rearrangement joins TRBV19 to TRBJ1-5; D is undetermined. This CDR3 reads CASSNGPGQPQHF. The CDR3 DNA follows: TGTGCCAGTAGTAACGGTCCAGGTCAGCCCCAGCATTTT.